This is a list of T cell receptor beta chains from one sample in a study of OX40 agonist ivuxolimab in advanced cancers. Libraries were prepared by immunoSEQ multiplex PCR; TCRdb keeps only in-frame clonotypes and omits some of them. In the table there are around 60,000 clones, roughly 85% of which are singletons. Specimen: CD4+ or CD8+ T cells sorted from blood, collected in a trial of the OX40 agonist ivuxolimab. These receptors all come from an adult with an advanced solid tumor such as melanoma, head and neck, liver or kidney cancer. CDR3s include the opening cysteine and the closing phenylalanine or tryptophan. D genes are given only for firm matches. Rows may omit the clone size; those that give it use once, few, many or a size class.

-	TRBV5-5	TRBJ1-4	once	CASTKTTEGNEKLFF	TGTGCCAGCACTAAAACGACGGAGGGGAACGAAAAACTGTTTTTT
-	TRBV21-1	TRBJ2-3	-	CASSKAVEDPDTQYF	TGTGCCAGCAGCAAAGCGGTAGAGGACCCAGATACGCAGTATTTT
TRBD2	TRBV7-9	TRBJ2-5	-	CASSITAGGETQYF	TGTGCCAGCAGCATAACAGCCGGGGGGGAGACCCAGTACTTC
-	TRBV28	TRBJ1-1	-	CATSPLGSANTEAFF	TGTGCCACCTCTCCACTGGGGAGCGCGAACACTGAAGCTTTCTTT
-	TRBV18	TRBJ2-7	-	CASSPSIGTGTYEQYF	TGTGCCAGCTCACCCTCCATTGGAACTGGGACCTACGAGCAGTACTTC
-	TRBV28	TRBJ2-7	-	CASAGSSGSHEQYF	TGTGCCAGCGCCGGATCAAGTGGGTCTCACGAGCAGTACTTC
-	TRBV30	TRBJ2-3	-	CAWSPSKDTQYF	TGTGCCTGGAGTCCCTCCAAGGATACGCAGTATTTT
-	TRBV6-5	TRBJ1-2	few	CASRTALYGYTF	TGTGCCAGCCGGACCGCGCTCTATGGCTACACCTTC
-	TRBV28	TRBJ1-1	-	CASPPVGVNLNTEAFF	TGTGCCAGCCCTCCCGTTGGAGTCAATTTGAACACTGAAGCTTTCTTT
-	TRBV28	TRBJ2-7	-	CASRKPGASEQYF	TGTGCCAGCAGAAAACCTGGGGCCAGCGAGCAGTACTTC
TRBD1	TRBV10-3	TRBJ1-1	-	CAIAGTGNTEAFF	TGTGCCATCGCCGGGACAGGGAACACTGAAGCTTTCTTT
TRBD2	TRBV2	TRBJ2-7	-	CASRGASGIYEQYF	TGTGCCAGCAGGGGGGCTAGCGGGATCTACGAGCAGTACTTC
-	TRBV19	TRBJ2-7	-	CASSIGGSFYEQYF	TGTGCCAGTAGTATAGGGGGCAGTTTCTACGAGCAGTACTTC
TRBD2	TRBV7-9	TRBJ2-1	-	CASSSTSEQFF	TGTGCCAGCAGCTCGACTAGCGAGCAGTTCTTC
TRBD1	TRBV28	TRBJ1-2	medium-sized	CASRGQGRSYGYTF	TGTGCCAGCAGGGGACAGGGTCGGAGCTATGGCTACACCTTC
-	TRBV12-5	TRBJ1-1	once	CASGFGVSTEAFF	TGTGCTAGTGGTTTTGGGGTGTCGACTGAAGCTTTCTTT
-	TRBV28	TRBJ1-1	once	CASSWNGGFGEAFF	TGTGCCAGCAGTTGGAATGGGGGGTTCGGTGAAGCTTTCTTT
-	TRBV5-6	TRBJ1-2	-	CASSLVGQPSYGYTF	TGTGCCAGCAGCTTGGTAGGACAGCCATCCTATGGCTACACCTTC
TRBD1	TRBV28	TRBJ1-5	-	CASSLQGAITPQHF	TGTGCCAGCAGTTTACAGGGGGCAATAACGCCCCAGCATTTT
-	TRBV6-6	TRBJ1-1	-	CASKHGGRDTEAFF	TGTGCCAGCAAGCACGGGGGTAGGGACACTGAAGCTTTCTTT
-	TRBV10-3	TRBJ2-1	-	CAISDLVDEQFF	TGTGCCATCAGCGACTTAGTGGATGAGCAGTTCTTC
TRBD2	TRBV6-6	TRBJ2-5	once	CASSHIRAGGQETQYF	TGTGCCAGCAGTCATATCCGGGCGGGAGGACAAGAGACCCAGTACTTC
-	TRBV10-3	TRBJ2-4	-	CATSTAKNIQYF	TGTGCCACCAGTACCGCCAAAAACATTCAGTACTTC
-	TRBV30	TRBJ1-6	few	CAWSVGHNSPLHF	TGTGCCTGGAGTGTAGGCCATAATTCACCCCTCCACTTT
TRBD1	TRBV5-1	TRBJ2-7	once	CASSLSGTAPYEQYF	TGCGCCAGCAGCTTATCCGGGACAGCACCCTACGAGCAGTACTTC
-	TRBV5-1	TRBJ2-3	-	CASSLLGDTQYF	TGCGCCAGCAGCTTGTTGGGAGATACGCAGTATTTT
-	TRBV19	TRBJ2-3	-	CANSIGRGKDTQYF	TGTGCCAATAGTATAGGTAGAGGGAAGGATACGCAGTATTTT
TRBD1	TRBV9	TRBJ2-7	-	CASSVADRAVYEQYF	TGTGCCAGCAGCGTAGCGGACAGGGCGGTCTACGAGCAGTACTTC
TRBD2	TRBV4-1	TRBJ2-3	-	CASSQGTSGRTSTDTQYF	TGCGCCAGCAGCCAAGGGACTAGCGGGAGAACTAGCACAGATACGCAGTATTTT
TRBD2	TRBV19	TRBJ2-2	-	CASSKRAGVGLAGTTKYTGELFF	TGTGCCAGTAGCAAGAGGGCAGGGGTGGGACTAGCGGGAACGACGAAGTACACCGGGGAGCTGTTTTTT
-	TRBV2	TRBJ1-2	-	CASRGIYGYTF	TGTGCCAGCAGGGGGATCTATGGCTACACCTTC
-	TRBV6-1	TRBJ2-7	-	CASRPRTDPIHEQYF	TGTGCCAGCAGACCCCGGACAGACCCGATCCACGAGCAGTACTTC
TRBD1	TRBV5-6	TRBJ1-2	once	CASSRDRGNYGYTF	TGTGCCAGCAGCCGTGACAGGGGTAACTATGGCTACACCTTC
TRBD1	TRBV5-1	TRBJ2-7	-	CASSSRTGPGEQYF	TGCGCCAGCAGCTCTAGGACAGGGCCGGGCGAGCAGTACTTC
TRBD1	TRBV30	TRBJ2-3	-	CACGQGPDTQYF	TGTGCCTGCGGACAGGGGCCGGATACGCAGTATTTT
-	TRBV11-1	TRBJ2-7	-	CASSRGNTGYEQYF	TGTGCCAGCAGCCGGGGGAACACCGGCTACGAGCAGTACTTC
TRBD1	TRBV27	TRBJ1-1	-	CASTRQGGTEAFF	TGTGCCAGCACCCGACAGGGCGGCACTGAAGCTTTCTTT
-	TRBV18	TRBJ2-1	-	CASSPSPEAYNEQFF	TGTGCCAGCTCACCTTCCCCAGAGGCCTACAATGAGCAGTTCTTC
TRBD2	TRBV9	TRBJ2-3	-	CASSPWGGRDTQYF	TGTGCCAGCAGCCCCTGGGGCGGGAGGGATACGCAGTATTTT
-	TRBV12-5	TRBJ2-7	-	CASGLTPLGGGVRGEQYF	TGTGCTAGTGGTTTGACACCCCTTGGGGGTGGGGTGAGGGGCGAGCAGTACTTC
TRBD2	TRBV13	TRBJ2-6	-	CASSLSGESGANVLTF	TGTGCCAGCAGCCTTAGCGGGGAGTCTGGGGCCAACGTCCTGACTTTC
-	TRBV11-3	TRBJ2-1	-	CASSRGEVALEYNEQFF	TGTGCCAGCAGCCGGGGTGAGGTAGCTTTAGAATACAATGAGCAGTTCTTC
-	TRBV10-1	TRBJ2-7	-	CASSIGRCSYEQYF	TGCGCCAGCTCTATTGGGAGGTGCTCCTACGAGCAGTACTTC
TRBD1	TRBV6-1	TRBJ1-4	-	CASSASGQGSEKLFF	TGTGCCAGCAGTGCTTCGGGACAGGGGTCTGAAAAACTGTTTTTT
-	TRBV5-1	TRBJ2-7	-	CASSLTGTDEQYF	TGCGCCAGCAGCTTGACAGGGACGGACGAGCAGTACTTC
TRBD2	TRBV2	TRBJ2-1	-	CASSRSGRDYEQFF	TGTGCCAGCAGCCGTAGCGGGAGGGATTATGAGCAGTTCTTC
-	TRBV7-3	TRBJ2-1	-	CASSLTGSTWDEQFF	TGTGCCAGCAGCTTAACCGGCTCCACCTGGGATGAGCAGTTCTTC
TRBD2	TRBV18	TRBJ2-5	-	CASSPGSGLETQYF	TGTGCCAGCTCCCCGGGTAGCGGGCTCGAGACCCAGTACTTC
-	TRBV19	TRBJ2-5	-	CASSSQGLKETQYF	TGTGCCAGTAGTTCACAGGGTTTAAAAGAGACCCAGTACTTC
-	TRBV5-1	TRBJ2-7	-	CASSPPGAHEQYF	TGCGCCAGCAGCCCCCCGGGAGCCCACGAGCAGTACTTC
TRBD1	TRBV30	TRBJ1-5	-	CAWSHRQGPNQPQHF	TGTGCCTGGAGTCACAGACAGGGACCCAATCAGCCCCAGCATTTT
-	TRBV28	TRBJ1-5	-	CASSARFKGNQPQHF	TGTGCCAGCAGTGCCAGGTTCAAGGGCAATCAGCCCCAGCATTTT